This T cell receptor (beta chain) was found in a study of radiotherapy plus CTLA-4 blockade in lung cancer. Using immunoSEQ multiplex PCR, the repertoire was profiled, and TCRdb retains in-frame clones only, with some absent. The table has roughly 59,000 clones, 70% to 80% seen once. Trimming stripped 0 bases from V and 0 bases from J, with 9 bases between. Germline loops: CDR1 SGHTA, CDR2 FQGNSA. The CDR3 sequence is 15 residues long. The receptor was isolated from a human donor with non-small cell lung cancer whose response to radiotherapy plus ipilimumab could not be evaluated. The sample in question was peripheral blood, obtained from a patient treated with radiotherapy plus ipilimumab. The chain is built from TRBV7-2 and TRBJ2-7; weak D call: TRBD1 (5 bases). The CDR3 is CASSLAQGNSYEQYF. CDR3 in DNA: TGTGCCAGCAGCTTAGCTCAGGGAAACTCCTACGAGCAGTACTTC.